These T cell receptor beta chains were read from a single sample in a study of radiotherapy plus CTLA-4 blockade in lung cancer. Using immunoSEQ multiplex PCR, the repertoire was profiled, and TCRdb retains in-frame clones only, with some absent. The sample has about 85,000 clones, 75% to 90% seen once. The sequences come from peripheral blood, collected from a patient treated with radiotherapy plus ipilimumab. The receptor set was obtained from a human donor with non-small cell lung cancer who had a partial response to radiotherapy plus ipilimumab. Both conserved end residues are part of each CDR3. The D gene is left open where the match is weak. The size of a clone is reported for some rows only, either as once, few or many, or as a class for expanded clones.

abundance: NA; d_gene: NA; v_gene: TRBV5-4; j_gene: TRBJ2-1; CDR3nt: TGTGCCAGCAGCTTGGCCGGAGGGGGCGGCAACGAGCAGTTCTTC; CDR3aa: CASSLAGGGGNEQFF
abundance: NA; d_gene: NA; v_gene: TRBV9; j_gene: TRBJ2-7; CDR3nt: TGTGCCAGCAGCGGCGCTTACGAGCAGTACTTC; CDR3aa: CASSGAYEQYF
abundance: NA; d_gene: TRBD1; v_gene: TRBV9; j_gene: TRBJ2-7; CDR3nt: TGTGCCAGCAGCGTCGGACAGGGCGCCCTCTACGAGCAGTACTTC; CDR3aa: CASSVGQGALYEQYF
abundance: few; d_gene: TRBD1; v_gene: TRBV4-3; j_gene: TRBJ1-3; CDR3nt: TGCGCCAGCAGCCAAGATCAGACAGGGGAATGGGGAGGATCTGGAAACACCATATATTTT; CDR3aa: CASSQDQTGEWGGSGNTIYF
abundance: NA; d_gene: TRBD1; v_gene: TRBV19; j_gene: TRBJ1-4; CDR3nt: TGTGCCAGTAGTAAGCTACAGGGGGGAACTAGAAAACTGTTTTTT; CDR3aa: CASSKLQGGTRKLFF
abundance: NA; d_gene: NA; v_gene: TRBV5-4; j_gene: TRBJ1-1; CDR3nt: TGTGCCAGCAGCTTGGGAGGATTCGGCACTGAAGCTTTCTTT; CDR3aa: CASSLGGFGTEAFF
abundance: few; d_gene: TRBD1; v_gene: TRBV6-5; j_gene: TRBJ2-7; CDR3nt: TGTGCCGTAAGGGACAGGCGGGACGAGCAGTACTTC; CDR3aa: CAVRDRRDEQYF
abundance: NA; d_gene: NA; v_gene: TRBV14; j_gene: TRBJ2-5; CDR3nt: TGTGCCAGCAGCCAAGTTCGGGGGGCCGGGGAGACCCAGTACTTC; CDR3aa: CASSQVRGAGETQYF
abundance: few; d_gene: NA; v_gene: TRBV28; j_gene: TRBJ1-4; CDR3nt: TGTGCCAGCAGTTTCGGGGGACTTGGGGAAAAACTGTTTTTT; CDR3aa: CASSFGGLGEKLFF
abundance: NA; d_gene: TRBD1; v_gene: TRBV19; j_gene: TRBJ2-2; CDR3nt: TGTGCCAGTAGTATCGGACAGGGGATCGGAGGGGAGCTGTTTTTT; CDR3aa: CASSIGQGIGGELFF
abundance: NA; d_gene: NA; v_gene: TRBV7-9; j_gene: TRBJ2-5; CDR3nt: TGTGCCAGCAGCCCCGGGACTTTAGGGGAGACCCAGTACTTC; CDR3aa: CASSPGTLGETQYF
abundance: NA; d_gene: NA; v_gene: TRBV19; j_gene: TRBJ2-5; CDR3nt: TGTGCCAGTAGTATACTGCGCGGGGAGACCCAGTACTTC; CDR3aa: CASSILRGETQYF
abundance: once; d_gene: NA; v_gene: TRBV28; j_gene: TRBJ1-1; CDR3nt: TGTGCCAGCAGTTTATACGTACAGGACACTGAAGCTTTCTTT; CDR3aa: CASSLYVQDTEAFF
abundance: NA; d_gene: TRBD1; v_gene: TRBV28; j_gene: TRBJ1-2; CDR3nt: TGCGCCAGCAGCCGCCCGGGACAGGGGAGCTATGGCTACACCTTC; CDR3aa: CASSRPGQGSYGYTF
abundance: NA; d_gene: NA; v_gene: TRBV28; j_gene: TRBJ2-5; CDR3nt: TGTGCCAGCAGTTTCCCGGACACGCAAGAGACCCAGTACTTC; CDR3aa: CASSFPDTQETQYF
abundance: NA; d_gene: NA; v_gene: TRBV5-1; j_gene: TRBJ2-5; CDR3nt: TGCGCCAGCAGCCCGGGTGGTGGCGCGGCAGAGACCCAGTACTTC; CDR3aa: CASSPGGGAAETQYF
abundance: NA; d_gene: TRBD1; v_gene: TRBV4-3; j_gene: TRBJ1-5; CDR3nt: TGCGCCAGCAGCCGTGGAGGCAGGGGGCTCGACAGCAATCAGCCCCAGCATTTT; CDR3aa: CASSRGGRGLDSNQPQHF
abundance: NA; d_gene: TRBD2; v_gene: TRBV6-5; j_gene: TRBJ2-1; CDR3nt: TGTGCCAGCAGTGCCCTAGCGGGACCCGATGAGCAGTTCTTC; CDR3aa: CASSALAGPDEQFF
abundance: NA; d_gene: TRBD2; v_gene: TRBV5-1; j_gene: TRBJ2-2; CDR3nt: TGCGCCAGCAGCTTTAACGCGGGAGAGACCGGGGAGCTGTTTTTT; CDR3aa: CASSFNAGETGELFF
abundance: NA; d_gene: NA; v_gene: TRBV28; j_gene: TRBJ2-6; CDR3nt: TGTGCCAGCACCAATACGCGGGGTTCTGGGGCCAACGTCCTGACTTTC; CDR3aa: CASTNTRGSGANVLTF
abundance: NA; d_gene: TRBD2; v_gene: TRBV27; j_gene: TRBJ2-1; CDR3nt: TGTGCCAGCAGTGGACTAGTTTTAAGTGAGCAGTTCTTC; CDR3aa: CASSGLVLSEQFF
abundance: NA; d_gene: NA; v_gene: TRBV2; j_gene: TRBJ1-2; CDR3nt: TGTGCCAGCAGTGAAATGGGGCAGGGCTACACCTTC; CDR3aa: CASSEMGQGYTF
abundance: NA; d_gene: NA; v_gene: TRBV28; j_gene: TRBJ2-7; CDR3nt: TGTGCCAGCCAAACCACTCCTCCAAGCTCCTACGAGCAGTACTTC; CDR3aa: CASQTTPPSSYEQYF
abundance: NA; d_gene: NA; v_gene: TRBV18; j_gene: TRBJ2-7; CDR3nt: TGTGCCAGCTCACCAATAGGACTCTCCTACGAGCAGTACTTC; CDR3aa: CASSPIGLSYEQYF
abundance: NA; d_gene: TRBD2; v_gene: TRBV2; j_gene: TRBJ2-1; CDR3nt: TGTGCCAGCAGCGCCGGGACTAGCCAGTTCTTC; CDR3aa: CASSAGTSQFF
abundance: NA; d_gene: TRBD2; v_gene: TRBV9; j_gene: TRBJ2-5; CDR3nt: TGTGCCAGCAGCGCGGGGGGGGAGACCCAGTACTTC; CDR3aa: CASSAGGETQYF
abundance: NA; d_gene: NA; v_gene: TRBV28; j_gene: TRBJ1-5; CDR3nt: TGTGCCAGCAGTTACGGACAGAGCAATCAGCCCCAGCATTTT; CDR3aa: CASSYGQSNQPQHF
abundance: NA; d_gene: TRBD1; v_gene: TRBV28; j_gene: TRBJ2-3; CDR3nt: TGTGCCAGCAGTTGGGGACAGGTTATCGCAGATACGCAGTATTTT; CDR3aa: CASSWGQVIADTQYF
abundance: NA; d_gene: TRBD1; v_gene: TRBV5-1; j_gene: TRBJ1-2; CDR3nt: TGCGCCAGCAGCTTGGTTTTGGGACAGGTGAGAGGCTACACCTTC; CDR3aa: CASSLVLGQVRGYTF
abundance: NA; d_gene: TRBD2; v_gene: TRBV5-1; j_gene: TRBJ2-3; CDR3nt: TGCGCCAGCAGCTCCACACTAGCGGGAGGACCGAATACGCAGTATTTT; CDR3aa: CASSSTLAGGPNTQYF
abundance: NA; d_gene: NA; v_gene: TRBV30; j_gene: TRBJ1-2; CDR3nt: TGTGCCTGGATCGACAGAAACTATGGCTACACCTTC; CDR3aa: CAWIDRNYGYTF
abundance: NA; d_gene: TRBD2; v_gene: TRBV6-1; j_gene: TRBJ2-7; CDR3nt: TGTGCCAGCAGTGAAGGGCCCGGGCTAGCGGGGTACGAGCAGTACTTC; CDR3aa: CASSEGPGLAGYEQYF
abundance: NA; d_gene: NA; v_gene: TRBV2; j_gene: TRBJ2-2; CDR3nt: TGTGCCAGCAGTGAACTAGCTTACACCGGGGAGCTGTTTTTT; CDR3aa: CASSELAYTGELFF
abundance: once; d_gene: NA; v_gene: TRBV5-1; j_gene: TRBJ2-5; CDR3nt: TGCGCCAGCAGCTTCGACAGATTCCAAGAGACCCAGTACTTC; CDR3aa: CASSFDRFQETQYF
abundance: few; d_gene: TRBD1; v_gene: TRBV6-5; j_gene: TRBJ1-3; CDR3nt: TGTGCCAGCAGAGACAGGGTTCAAGGTGGAAACACCATATATTTT; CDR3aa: CASRDRVQGGNTIYF
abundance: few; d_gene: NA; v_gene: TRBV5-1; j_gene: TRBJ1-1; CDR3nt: TGCGCCAGCAGCTTGGCCGGGGGGTACACTGAAGCTTTCTTT; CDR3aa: CASSLAGGYTEAFF
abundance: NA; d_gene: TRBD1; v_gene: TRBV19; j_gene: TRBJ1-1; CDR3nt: TGTGCCAGTAGTATAGACGGGACAGTAAGAACTGAAGCTTTCTTT; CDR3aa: CASSIDGTVRTEAFF
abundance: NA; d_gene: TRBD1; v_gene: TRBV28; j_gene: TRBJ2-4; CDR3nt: TGTGCCTGTTCGACAGGGTTTGTAAACATTCAGTACTTC; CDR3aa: CACSTGFVNIQYF
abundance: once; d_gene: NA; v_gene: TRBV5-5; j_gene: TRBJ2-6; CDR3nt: TGTGCCAGCAGCTTGACGGCGGGCGGAGTTGGGGCCAACGTCCTGACTTTC; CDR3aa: CASSLTAGGVGANVLTF